This TCR beta chain originates from a study of T cell changes during pregnancy in multiple sclerosis. The J segment lost 8 bases and the V segment lost 1 base, leaving 7 bases of the junction unmatched. Germline V lookup: CDR1 SGHTA, CDR2 FQGTGA. There are 14 residues in the CDR3. Assay used: immunoSEQ multiplex PCR; TCRdb lists only in-frame clones, some missing. In the table there are roughly 60,000 clones, around 89% of which are singletons. The clonotype was recovered from a female donor with multiple sclerosis, enrolled in a pregnancy study. This specimen consisted of CD4+ T cells from peripheral blood mononuclear cells, obtained in the first trimester of pregnancy. The chain employs TRBV7-3 and TRBJ1-2; TRBD1 agrees at 7 bases. The CDR3 protein is CASSLMGQSAGYTF. The CDR3 DNA reads as TGTGCCAGCAGCTTAATGGGACAGTCGGCCGGCTACACCTTC.